This T cell receptor beta chain was profiled in a study of radiotherapy plus CTLA-4 blockade in lung cancer. Study-wide findings and caveats: Radiotherapy plus ipilimumab was followed by expansion in blood of tumor-derived TCR clones. Early clone dynamics of blood T cells, plus interferon-beta, reportedly predicted response best.

The V gene lost 0 bases and the J gene lost 6 bases, with 16 bases spanning the gap. Germline lookup yields CDR1 SGHKS and CDR2 YYEKEE (reference sequence). The CDR3 extends over 15 amino acids. Sequencing was performed with immunoSEQ multiplex PCR; in TCRdb, only in-frame clones are kept and a portion is missing. The sample has about 46,000 clones; about three quarters are singletons. This clone occurred a few times. Its antigen remains unidentified. Patients in the study, people with chemo-refractory metastatic non-small-cell lung cancer, received focal radiation plus ipilimumab CTLA-4 blockade. This chain joins TRBV5-5 and TRBJ2-7, with no clear D. The receptor's source is a human donor with non-small cell lung cancer whose response to radiotherapy plus ipilimumab could not be evaluated. Sequenced here: peripheral blood, sampled from a patient treated with radiotherapy plus ipilimumab. For the CDR3, the DNA is TGTGCCAGCAGCTTGGGGCGACCGGGTCCAAGCGAGCAGTACTTC. Translating it yields CASSLGRPGPSEQYF.